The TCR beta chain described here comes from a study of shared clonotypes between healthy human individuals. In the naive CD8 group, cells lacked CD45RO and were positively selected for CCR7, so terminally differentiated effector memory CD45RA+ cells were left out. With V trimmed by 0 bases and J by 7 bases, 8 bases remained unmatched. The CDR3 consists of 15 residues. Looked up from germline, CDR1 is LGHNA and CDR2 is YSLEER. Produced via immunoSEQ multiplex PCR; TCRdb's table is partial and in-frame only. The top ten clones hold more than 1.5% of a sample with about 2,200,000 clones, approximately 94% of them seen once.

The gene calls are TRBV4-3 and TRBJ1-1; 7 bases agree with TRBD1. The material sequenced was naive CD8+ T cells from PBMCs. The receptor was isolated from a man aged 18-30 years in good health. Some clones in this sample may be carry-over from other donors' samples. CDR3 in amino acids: CASSQERGLGGEAFF. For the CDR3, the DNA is TGCGCCAGCAGCCAAGAAAGGGGGCTGGGTGGTGAAGCTTTCTTT.